The rows below give T cell receptor beta chains drawn from one sample of a study of shared clonotypes between healthy human individuals. Measured with immunoSEQ multiplex PCR; TCRdb has only the in-frame clones, and not every one. Of over 950,000 clones in the sample, 77% were seen once. Input material: memory CD4+ T cells from PBMCs. The receptors come from a man aged 18 to 30 in good health. Some clones in this sample may be carry-over from other donors' samples. Both conserved end residues are part of each CDR3. A D gene is named only where the DNA matches it firmly. The listing skips clone size in some rows; elsewhere it reads once, few, many or a size class.

cdr3_nt cdr3_aa j_call v_call clone_size d_call
TGTGCCAGCAGCGCGAGGACTAGCGGGAGGGCTTCACAAGAGACCCAGTACTTC CASSARTSGRASQETQYF TRBJ2-5 TRBV9 NA TRBD2
TGCGCCAGCAGCCCGCAGGGGGGGCAGGGTACTGAAGCTTTCTTT CASSPQGGQGTEAFF TRBJ1-1 TRBV5-1 NA TRBD1
TGTGCCAGCAGTTTTGGCGGCGGAAGGGAGTTCTTC CASSFGGGREFF TRBJ2-1 TRBV27 NA NA
TGTGCCAGCAGCCACGGTCGGGCAGACAGCTCTGGAAACACCATATATTTT CASSHGRADSSGNTIYF TRBJ1-3 TRBV9 NA NA
TGTGCCAGCAGAGGAGGGGGCACAGATACGCAGTATTTT CASRGGGTDTQYF TRBJ2-3 TRBV5-4 NA NA
TGTGCCAGCAGTGCGTACCAAGAGACCCAGTACTTC CASSAYQETQYF TRBJ2-5 TRBV2 many NA
TGTGCCAGTAGTTCCGGACTAGCGGGGCCCTTCAGGGAGCAGTTCTTC CASSSGLAGPFREQFF TRBJ2-1 TRBV19 few TRBD2
TGTGCCAGCAGCTTGGACTGGGACCTGACACGCACAGATACGCAGTATTTT CASSLDWDLTRTDTQYF TRBJ2-3 TRBV11-2 NA NA
TGTGCCAGCAGCTTAAAAGGGATCTCTTCTGGGGCCAACGTCCTGACTTTC CASSLKGISSGANVLTF TRBJ2-6 TRBV7-3 NA NA
TGTGCCATCAGTGGGACAGGTTACACTGAAGCTTTCTTT CAISGTGYTEAFF TRBJ1-1 TRBV10-3 NA TRBD1
TGTGCCAGCAGTCCTCGGAGGGAGGACGGGAGGGCGTTGGGCGAGCAGTACTTC CASSPRREDGRALGEQYF TRBJ2-7 TRBV28 NA TRBD2
TGCGCCAGCAGCCGATCGATGCAGGGATATGGCTACACCTTC CASSRSMQGYGYTF TRBJ1-2 TRBV5-8 NA NA
TGTGCCAGCAGCTTGGCCGGGACAGGGGGGCACACTGAAGCTTTCTTT CASSLAGTGGHTEAFF TRBJ1-1 TRBV7-8 once TRBD1
TGTGCCAGCAGTGAAGCGGCAGGTCGGGCAGATACGCAGTATTTT CASSEAAGRADTQYF TRBJ2-3 TRBV2 NA NA
TGTGCCAGCAGCCAAACAGGCCGGGGTAATTACGAGCAGTACTTC CASSQTGRGNYEQYF TRBJ2-7 TRBV5-4 NA NA
TGTGCCAGCAGTGAAGCGACAGGGATATACGAGCAGTACTTC CASSEATGIYEQYF TRBJ2-7 TRBV2 NA TRBD1
TGTGCCAGCAGTCAGGGGGGTACAACTAATGAAAAACTGTTTTTT CASSQGGTTNEKLFF TRBJ1-4 TRBV28 NA TRBD1
TGTGCCAGCAGCAATGGATTCCGTCGGGGTAGCTATGGCTACACCTTC CASSNGFRRGSYGYTF TRBJ1-2 TRBV28 NA NA
TGTGCCAGCATGAGGGAGGGCAATCAGCCCCAGCATTTT CASMREGNQPQHF TRBJ1-5 TRBV28 NA NA
TGCGCCAGCAGCTCGCGAATGTTAAGTCAAGAGACCCAGTACTTC CASSSRMLSQETQYF TRBJ2-5 TRBV5-1 once NA
TGTGCCAGCAGCTTGGACGGGAACTCTGCCCCCTACGAGCAGTACTTC CASSLDGNSAPYEQYF TRBJ2-7 TRBV5-6 NA NA
TGTGCCAGCAGCTCCACGGGAAACACCATATATTTT CASSSTGNTIYF TRBJ1-3 TRBV5-5 once NA
TGTGCCAGCGGGCAGGTTTATCAGCCCCAGCATTTT CASGQVYQPQHF TRBJ1-5 TRBV6-1 once NA
TGTGCCAGCAGCTTAGAACAGGGTACTGAAGCTTTCTTT CASSLEQGTEAFF TRBJ1-1 TRBV7-9 NA NA
TGTGCCAGCACGCCCCACCTTACTAGCGGGAGCGACGAGCAGTACTTC CASTPHLTSGSDEQYF TRBJ2-7 TRBV7-6 NA TRBD2
TGTGCCAGCAGTTCTGCCCCTGACCTTCACTCTGGAAACACCATATATTTT CASSSAPDLHSGNTIYF TRBJ1-3 TRBV28 NA NA
TGTGCCAGCTCCCCGAGCGGTGAGCAGTTCTTC CASSPSGEQFF TRBJ2-1 TRBV25-1 NA NA
TGTGCCAGCAGTGAAGCGGAGCCAGAAGCTTTCTTT CASSEAEPEAFF TRBJ1-1 TRBV2 NA NA
TGTGCCAGCAGAGAGGACTACAATGAGCAGTTCTTC CASREDYNEQFF TRBJ2-1 TRBV28 once NA
TGTGCCAGCAGCCTCCTGGGAGTTGCAACTAATGAAAAACTGTTTTTT CASSLLGVATNEKLFF TRBJ1-4 TRBV28 few NA
TGTGCCAGCAGCTTAGCTCGCCTAGCTGGCATTGAGCAGTACTTC CASSLARLAGIEQYF TRBJ2-7 TRBV7-9 NA NA
TGCAGCGTTGCGGAGGGTGGGTTGGAAAATCAGCCCCAGCATTTT CSVAEGGLENQPQHF TRBJ1-5 TRBV29-1 many NA
TGTGCCAGCAGCCCACCGGGGGGCTATGGCTACACCTTC CASSPPGGYGYTF TRBJ1-2 TRBV7-2 NA NA
TGCAGCGTTAGGGGCCCGAACACTGAAGCTTTCTTT CSVRGPNTEAFF TRBJ1-1 TRBV29-1 NA NA
TGTGCCACCCTACACTTTAACTATGGCTACACCTTC CATLHFNYGYTF TRBJ1-2 TRBV28 NA NA
TGTGCCAGCAGTATCCAGGGGGTCCGTACTGAAGCCTTCTTT CASSIQGVRTEAFF TRBJ1-1 TRBV28 NA TRBD1
TGTGCCAGCAGCCCGAACCCTATCCGTAGCTCTGGAAACACCATATATTTT CASSPNPIRSSGNTIYF TRBJ1-3 TRBV9 NA NA
TGTGCCAGCAACCAGGGGGTCGTATGGCGCAGGTCTGAAAAACTGTTTTTT CASNQGVVWRRSEKLFF TRBJ1-4 TRBV2 NA TRBD1
TGTGCCAGCAGCTCGGACAGGTACGAGCAGTACTTC CASSSDRYEQYF TRBJ2-7 TRBV13 NA TRBD1
TGCAGCGTTGATTTTAGGCCTACGCAGTATTTT CSVDFRPTQYF TRBJ2-3 TRBV29-1 NA NA
TGTGCCAGCAGTCTACATCCGCCACAGGGGAGCTCCTACGAGCAGTACTTC CASSLHPPQGSSYEQYF TRBJ2-7 TRBV27 few TRBD1
TGTGCCAGCACCCCGCCGAAGGAGGGAGGCGAGCAGTACTTC CASTPPKEGGEQYF TRBJ2-7 TRBV6-6 NA NA
TGTGCCAGCAGCCCGCATCCCCGGGGAAGCGGGATCTACAATGAGCAGTTCTTC CASSPHPRGSGIYNEQFF TRBJ2-1 TRBV7-3 NA TRBD2
TGCGCCAGCTCCAAAAACAGGGGGAATGAAAAACTGTTTTTT CASSKNRGNEKLFF TRBJ1-4 TRBV4-1 NA TRBD1
TGTGCCAGTAGTATGCCCCGGGACAACAATCAGCCCCAGCATTTT CASSMPRDNNQPQHF TRBJ1-5 TRBV19 NA NA
TGTGCCAGCAGCCAACGGGTTGGTGGGGTTACCTCCGAGCAGTACTTC CASSQRVGGVTSEQYF TRBJ2-7 TRBV5-8 NA NA